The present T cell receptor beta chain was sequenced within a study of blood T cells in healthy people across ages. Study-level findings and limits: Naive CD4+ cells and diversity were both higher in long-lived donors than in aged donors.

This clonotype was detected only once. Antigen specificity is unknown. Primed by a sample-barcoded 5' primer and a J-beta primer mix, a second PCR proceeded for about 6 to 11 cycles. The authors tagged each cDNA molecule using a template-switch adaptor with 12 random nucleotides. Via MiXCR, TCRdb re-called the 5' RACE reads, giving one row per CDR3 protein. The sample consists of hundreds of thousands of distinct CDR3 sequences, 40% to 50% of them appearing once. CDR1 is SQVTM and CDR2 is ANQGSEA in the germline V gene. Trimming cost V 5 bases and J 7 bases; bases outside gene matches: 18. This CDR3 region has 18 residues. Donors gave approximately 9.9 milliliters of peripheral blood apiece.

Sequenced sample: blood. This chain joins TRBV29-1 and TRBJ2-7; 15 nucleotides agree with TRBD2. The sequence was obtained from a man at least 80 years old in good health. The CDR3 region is CSVQGLAGGRGTYNEQYF. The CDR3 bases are TGCAGCGTTCAGGGACTAGCGGGAGGAAGGGGGACATACAATGAGCAGTACTTC.